This T cell receptor (beta chain) was sequenced in a study of shared clonotypes between healthy human individuals. Measured with immunoSEQ multiplex PCR; TCRdb has only the in-frame clones, and not every one. Among 2.3 million or so clones listed, 85% to 95% were seen once. The germline CDR1 and CDR2 sequences are MNHEY and SMNVEV (reference sequence). After removal of 5 bases from V and 2 bases from J, the junction contained 11 bases not matched to a gene. The CDR3 is 17 residues long. The V and J genes are TRBV27 and TRBJ2-1, with 8 bases matching TRBD2. This TCR was recovered from a young man in good health. Some clones in this sample may be carry-over from other donors' samples. Sequences were obtained from naive CD4+ T cells from PBMCs. Subset of the sample: CD45RA+ positively selected. CDR3 coding DNA: TGTGCCAGCAGTCCCCTGGGTAGCGGGATAGCCTACAATGAGCAGTTCTTC. This sequence encodes CASSPLGSGIAYNEQFF.